The sequence of this T cell receptor (beta chain) was determined in a study of T cell changes during pregnancy in multiple sclerosis. The V gene lost 0 bases and the J gene lost 9 bases, with 13 bases spanning the gap. From germline, CDR1 is SGHDT and CDR2 YYEEEE. CDR3 length: 13 residues. Here immunoSEQ multiplex PCR was the method, and the copy in TCRdb shows in-frame clones only, minus some. There are over 90,000 clones in the sample; approximately 90% occur only once, and approximately 0.8% lies in the top ten. This sequence was found in a female donor in good health, enrolled as a control in a pregnancy study. This specimen was peripheral blood, taken in the second trimester of pregnancy. The chain links TRBV5-6 to TRBJ2-7; possibly TRBD2 for D (6 bases). CDR3: CASSLVYLGGQYF. The CDR3 coding sequence is TGTGCCAGCAGCTTGGTTTACCTGGGAGGGCAGTACTTC.